The 21 T cell receptor beta chains given below trace back to one sample, sequenced in a study of T cells in Graves' hyperthyroidism and ophthalmopathy. The investigators amplified TCR beta CDR3 regions from RNA transcripts. Researchers ran a first-round RT-PCR on the TCR CDR3 using the HTBI primer set. TCRdb redid the calling of the multiplex PCR reads with MiXCR, one entry per CDR3 protein. The sample includes approximately 630,000 distinct CDR3 sequences, under 20% seen only once; the top ten take about 3.8%. Sequences were obtained from blood. These receptors were obtained from a woman in her 30s with Graves' hyperthyroidism.

The chain has TRBV10-3 and TRBJ2-5; 10 positions match TRBD2. The germline V gene encodes CDR1 ENHRY and CDR2 SYGVKD. The CDR3 runs 13 residues. Germline trimming cut 11 bases from V and 4 bases from J; bases unmatched to any gene: 7. Here the CDR3 reads CAAGASGRETQYF. The CDR3, as DNA: TGTGCCGCCGGCGCTAGCGGGAGAGAGACCCAGTACTTC.

This clonotype came up many times. This sequence joins TRBV3-1 and TRBJ2-3; D ambiguous. The CDR3 consists of 15 residues. CDR1 and CDR2 (germline): LGHDT, YNNKEL (reference sequence). The V end was cut by 1 base, the J end by 6 bases, with 14 bases between. In DNA, the CDR3 is TGTGCCAGCAGCCAAGGATCCCCGGTCGGGGATACGCAGTATTTT. Translating gives CASSQGSPVGDTQYF.

Many counts were recorded for this clonotype. The rearrangement joins TRBV28 to TRBJ2-7; TRBD2 matches 12 bases. The CDR3 is 17 amino acids. After removal of 4 bases from V and 5 bases from J, the junction contained 12 bases not matched to a gene. The germline CDR1 and CDR2 sequences are MDHEN and SYDVKM. The CDR3 DNA follows: TGTGCCAGCAGTTCCCCCAGGACTAGCGGGGATTGGAACGAGCAGTACTTC. Its translation is CASSSPRTSGDWNEQYF.

This clonotype was observed a single time. The V call is TRBV7-9, the J call TRBJ2-7, with TRBD2 matching over 9 bases. Germline V gene data show CDR1 as SEHNR and CDR2 as FQNEAQ (reference sequence). This CDR3 has 15 amino acids. V was pared by 1 base and J by 5 bases, with 6 bases of the junction left unmatched. The CDR3 DNA sequence: TGTGCCAGCAGCTTAGGGCGGGAGGGCCGGAACGAGCAGTACTTC. It codes for CASSLGREGRNEQYF.

The chain links TRBV2 to TRBJ1-5; the match to TRBD1 covers 7 bases. In germline, CDR1 is SNHLY, CDR2 FYNNEI. The CDR3 contains 13 residues. V dropped 6 bases and J dropped 7; count of bases not matched to a gene: 6. The CDR3 region has the DNA TGTGCCAGCAGGACCGGGACAGAACAGCCCCAGCATTTT. This gives the protein CASRTGTEQPQHF.

The CDR3 sequence is CASSFSAGLNQPQHF. The CDR3 DNA is TGTGCCAGCAGTTTCTCGGCAGGCCTCAATCAGCCCCAGCATTTT. J is TRBJ1-5 and V is TRBV27; D gene uncertain. From germline, CDR1 is MNHEY and CDR2 SMNVEV (reference sequence). This CDR3 has 15 amino acids. Trimming removed 3 bases at V and 3 bases at J, with 12 bases between.

The chain employs TRBV6-1 and TRBJ2-7; 8 positions agree with TRBD1. Trimming removed 7 bases from V and 4 bases from J; junction bases left unmatched: 9. This CDR3 has 14 residues. The germline V gene has CDR1 MNHNS and CDR2 SASEGT. CDR3 DNA: TGTGCCAGCAAAGACGGGACAGGCATATACGAGCAGTACTTC. As protein: CASKDGTGIYEQYF.

This clonotype appeared many times. The chain employs TRBV28 and TRBJ2-7; 7 bases align to TRBD1. Looked up from germline, CDR1 is MDHEN and CDR2 is SYDVKM. Losses at the gene ends were 5 bases for V and 2 bases for J; bases not matched to a gene: 12. The CDR3 has 16 amino acids. DNA of the CDR3: TGTGCCAGCAGTCTCCCCGGGACAGAGTATCCCTACGAGCAGTACTTC. Translating gives CASSLPGTEYPYEQYF.

V usage is TRBV7-9 and J usage is TRBJ1-5; weak D call: TRBD1 (5 bases). CDR3 length: 15 amino acids. Germline assignment: CDR1 SEHNR and CDR2 FQNEAQ (reference sequence). The V end lost 4 bases, the J end lost 7 bases, and 17 bases lay between the germline ends. CDR3 amino acids: CASSSRGGFNQPQHF. The CDR3 nucleotides are TGTGCCAGCAGCTCCCGGGGGGGATTCAACCAGCCCCAGCATTTT.

This clonotype was observed many times. V and J are TRBV5-5 and TRBJ1-2; D remains ambiguous. This CDR3 has 13 residues. Trimming took off 4 bases at V and 2 bases at J, with 9 bases between the two ends. Per the germline V gene, CDR1 is SGHKS and CDR2 is YYEKEE (reference sequence). CDR3 protein: CASSEQQNYGYTF. CDR3 nucleotide sequence: TGTGCCAGCAGCGAACAACAGAACTATGGCTACACCTTC.

Only a few counts were recorded for this clonotype. The chain recombines TRBV5-1 with TRBJ1-2; no clear D gene. The V gene lost 0 bases and the J gene lost 7 bases, with 16 bases spanning the gap. The CDR3 runs to 15 residues. Germline assignment: CDR1 SGHRS and CDR2 YFSETQ. The chain's CDR3 is CASSLGYPPVSGYTF. The CDR3 coding sequence is TGCGCCAGCAGCTTGGGTTACCCCCCAGTATCTGGCTACACCTTC.

This clonotype appeared many times. The gene calls are TRBV12-5 and TRBJ2-4; 13 bases line up with TRBD2. V lost 2 bases and J lost 0; bases outside the gene matches: 7. The length of the CDR3 is 19 residues. Per germline, CDR1 LGHNT and CDR2 FRNRAP. CDR3 in amino acids: CASGLFGTSGTLAKNIQYF. In nucleotides, the CDR3 is TGTGCTAGTGGTTTGTTTGGGACTAGCGGGACTTTAGCCAAAAACATTCAGTACTTC.

The V and J genes are TRBV20-1 and TRBJ2-2; 8 bases are a match to TRBD2. The ends lost 5 bases at V and 3 bases at J; junction bases unmatched: 8. The CDR3 sequence is 15 residues long. Germline lookup yields CDR1 DFQATT and CDR2 SNEGSKA (reference sequence). This CDR3 reads CSASRREVDTGELFF. The CDR3 nucleotides read TGCAGTGCTTCTCGGCGGGAGGTAGACACCGGGGAGCTGTTTTTT.

This chain joins TRBV28 and TRBJ1-1; D not certain. The CDR3 contains 14 residues. Germline V gives CDR1 MDHEN, CDR2 SYDVKM. Deletions cut 3 bases from V and 0 bases from J, with 8 bases between. The chain's CDR3 is CASSFHRLNTEAFF. The CDR3 DNA follows: TGTGCCAGCAGTTTCCACCGACTGAACACTGAAGCTTTCTTT.

The sample holds many counts of this clonotype. The chain is built from TRBV29-1 and TRBJ1-2; D is unclear. This CDR3 comprises 15 residues. The V end was cut by 2 bases, the J end by 7 bases, with 20 bases between. Germline V CDR1 and CDR2: SQVTM, ANQGSEA. The CDR3 loop is CSVESSSSGGGGYTF. The CDR3, as DNA: TGCAGCGTTGAATCCTCATCCTCAGGCGGTGGTGGCTACACCTTC.

This clonotype has a handful of counts. This chain connects TRBV28 to TRBJ2-2; unclear D gene. Germline V gene data show CDR1 as MDHEN and CDR2 as SYDVKM. V shed 3 bases and J shed 1 base, with 9 bases lying between them. This CDR3 has 15 residues. The CDR3 protein is CASSLMRMNTGELFF. CDR3 in DNA: TGTGCCAGCAGTTTGATGCGGATGAACACCGGGGAGCTGTTTTTT.

This clonotype was found many times. The genes are TRBV27 and TRBJ2-7; D is perhaps TRBD2 (6 bases). This CDR3 has 16 amino acids. Trimming removed 4 bases from V and 2 bases from J, with 18 bases in between. In germline, CDR1 is MNHEY, CDR2 SMNVEV (reference sequence). The CDR3 loop reads CASSWGLDAVAYEQYF. The DNA for the CDR3 is TGTGCCAGCAGTTGGGGACTGGATGCAGTTGCCTACGAGCAGTACTTC.

The gene calls are TRBV12-3 or TRBV12-4 and TRBJ2-3; 12 bases agree with TRBD2. The CDR3 sequence is 17 residues long. V lost 5 bases and J lost 6; bases outside the gene matches: 12. The CDR3 is CASSPRLAGEERDTQYF. The CDR3 coding sequence is TGTGCCAGCAGTCCCCGACTAGCGGGAGAGGAGAGGGATACGCAGTATTTT.

CDR3 sequence: CASSQITSGRGHEQFF. The DNA of the CDR3 is TGCGCCAGCAGCCAGATCACTAGCGGGAGAGGCCATGAGCAGTTCTTC. The chain uses TRBV4-3 and TRBJ2-1; 11 positions match TRBD2. Germline CDR1 reads LGHNA; CDR2 reads YSLEER. The CDR3 contains 16 residues. V shed 3 bases and J 8 bases; nucleotides not matched to a gene: 9.

This rearrangement joins TRBV10-3 to TRBJ2-7, with D possibly being TRBD2 (6 bases). The CDR3 is made up of 14 amino acids. Germline values: CDR1 ENHRY, CDR2 SYGVKD. V lost 4 bases and J 3 bases, leaving 13 bases between the germline ends. CDR3 in DNA: TGTGCCATCAGTGTGACCGGGAGCCGCTACGAGCAGTACTTC. Translation gives CAISVTGSRYEQYF.

This clonotype was seen many times. The chain employs TRBV2 and TRBJ2-7; 9 positions match TRBD2. The junction had 6 bases not matched to a gene; V was cut back by 0 bases and J by 0 bases. Germline CDR1 SNHLY, CDR2 FYNNEI. The CDR3 runs to 17 residues. The DNA for the CDR3 is TGTGCCAGCAGTGAAGCGCGGGGCGGGAGGGACTCCTACGAGCAGTACTTC. This encodes CASSEARGGRDSYEQYF. Using reference TRBV2 and TRBJ2-7 for the parts outside the CDR3, the full variable domain is EPEVTQTPSHQVTQMGQEVILRCVPISNHLYFYWYRQILGQKVEFLVSFYNNEISEKSEIFDDQFSVERPDGSNFTLKIRSTKLEDSAMYFCASSEARGGRDSYEQYFGPGTRLTVT.